This T cell receptor (beta chain) was found in a study of T cell responses to AZD1222 COVID-19 vaccine. Study-wide findings and caveats: Epitopes outside B.1.351 and B.1.1.7 mutated regions reportedly drew nearly half of spike TCRs. Two doses of AZD1222 preceded a rise in Spike-specific TCR breadth and depth.

Profiled with immunoSEQ multiplex PCR; TCRdb holds only in-frame clones, not every one. The table lists approximately 130,000 clones, 80% to 90% of them singletons. This CDR3 contains 14 residues. Germline V gene lookup returns CDR1 MNHEY and CDR2 SVGEGT. The ends were cut back, 0 bases at V and 1 base at J, with 6 bases in the middle. Some second doses came at about 4 weeks and others at about 12 weeks; these were pooled. On this clone: The antigen is undetermined.

The chain is built from TRBV6-2 or TRBV6-3 and TRBJ1-1; D is unclear. The starting material was peripheral blood, obtained 28 days after the second AZD1222 dose. The TCR originated in an adult who received the AZD1222 COVID-19 vaccine. CDR3 nucleotides: TGTGCCAGCAGTTACTCGTGGGAGAACACTGAAGCTTTCTTT. Translation: CASSYSWENTEAFF.